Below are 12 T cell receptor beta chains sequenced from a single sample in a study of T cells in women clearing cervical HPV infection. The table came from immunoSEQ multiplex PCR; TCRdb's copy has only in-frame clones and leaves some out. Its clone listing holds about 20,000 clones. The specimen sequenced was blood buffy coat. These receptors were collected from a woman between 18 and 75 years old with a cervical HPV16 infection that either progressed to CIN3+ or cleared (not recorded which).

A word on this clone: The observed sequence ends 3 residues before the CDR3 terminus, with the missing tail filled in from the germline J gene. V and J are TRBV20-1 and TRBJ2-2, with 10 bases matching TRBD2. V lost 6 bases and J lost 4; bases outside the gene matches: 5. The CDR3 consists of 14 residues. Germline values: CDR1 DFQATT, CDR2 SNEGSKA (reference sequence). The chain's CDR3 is CSAGSGGGTGELFF. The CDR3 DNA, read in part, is TGCAGTGCGGGGAGCGGGGGGGGCACCGGGGAG.

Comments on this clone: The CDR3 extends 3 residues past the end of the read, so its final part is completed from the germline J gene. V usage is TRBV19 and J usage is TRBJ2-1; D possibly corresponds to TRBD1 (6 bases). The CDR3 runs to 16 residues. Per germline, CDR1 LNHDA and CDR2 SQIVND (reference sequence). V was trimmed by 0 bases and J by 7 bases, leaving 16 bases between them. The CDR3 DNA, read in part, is TGTGCCAGTAGTATAGATTCAGGACAGACAAGGAATGAG. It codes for CASSIDSGQTRNE. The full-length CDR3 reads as CASSIDSGQTRNEQFF.

The CDR3 bases that were read are TGTGCCAGCAGCGAAACCGGGACTAGAGCACGCACC. Its translation: CASSETGTRART. The full CDR3 protein reads CASSETGTRARTYTF. This rearrangement joins TRBV7-9 to TRBJ1-2, with D perhaps TRBD1 (5 bases). The read falls 3 residues short of the CDR3 end, and the missing part is taken from the germline J gene. The CDR3 contains 15 residues. Germline CDR1 is SEHNR and CDR2 is FQNEAQ (reference sequence).

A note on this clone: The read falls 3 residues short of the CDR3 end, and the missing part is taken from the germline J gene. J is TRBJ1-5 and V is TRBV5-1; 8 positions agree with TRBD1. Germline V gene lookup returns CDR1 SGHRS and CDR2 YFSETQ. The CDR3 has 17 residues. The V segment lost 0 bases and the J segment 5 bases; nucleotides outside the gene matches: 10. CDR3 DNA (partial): TGCGCCAGCAGCTTGGGAACCGGGACAGGTTTCGATCAGCCC. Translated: CASSLGTGTGFDQP. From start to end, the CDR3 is CASSLGTGTGFDQPQHF.

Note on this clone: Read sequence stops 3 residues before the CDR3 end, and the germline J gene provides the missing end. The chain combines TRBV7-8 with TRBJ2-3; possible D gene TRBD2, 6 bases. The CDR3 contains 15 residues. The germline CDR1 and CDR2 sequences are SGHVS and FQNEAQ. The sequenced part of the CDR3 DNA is TGTGCCAGCAGCTCCCACGGGGGTAGCCAAGAGACG. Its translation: CASSSHGGSQET. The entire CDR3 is CASSSHGGSQETQYF. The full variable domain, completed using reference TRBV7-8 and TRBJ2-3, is GAGVSQSPRYKVAKRGQDVALRCDPISGHVSLFWYQQALGQGPEFLTYFQNEAQLDKSGLPSDRFFAERPEGSVSTLKIQRTQQEDSAVYLCASSSHGGSQETQYFGPGTRLTVL.

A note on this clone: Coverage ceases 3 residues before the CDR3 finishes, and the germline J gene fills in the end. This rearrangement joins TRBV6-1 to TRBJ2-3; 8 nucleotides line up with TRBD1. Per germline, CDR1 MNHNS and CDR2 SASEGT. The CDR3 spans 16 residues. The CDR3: CASSDLNRGSKETQYF. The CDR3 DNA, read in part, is TGTGCCAGCAGTGATCTTAACAGGGGGAGTAAAGAGACG.

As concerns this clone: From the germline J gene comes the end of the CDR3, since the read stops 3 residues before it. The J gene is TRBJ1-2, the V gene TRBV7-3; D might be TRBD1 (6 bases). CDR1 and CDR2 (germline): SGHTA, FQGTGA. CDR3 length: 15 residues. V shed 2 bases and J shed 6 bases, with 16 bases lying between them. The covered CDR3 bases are TGTGCCAGCAGCTTACCAGGGGCGCAGGCAAATGGC. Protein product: CASSLPGAQANG. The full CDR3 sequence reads CASSLPGAQANGYTF.

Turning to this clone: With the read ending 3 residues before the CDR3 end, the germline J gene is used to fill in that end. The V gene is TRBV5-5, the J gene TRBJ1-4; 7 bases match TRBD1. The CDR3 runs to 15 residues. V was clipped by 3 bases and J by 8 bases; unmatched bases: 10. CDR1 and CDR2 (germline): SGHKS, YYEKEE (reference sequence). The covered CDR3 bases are TGTGCCAGCAGCTCGACAGGGCGGAGGTTGGAAAAA. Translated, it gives CASSSTGRRLEK. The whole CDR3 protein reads CASSSTGRRLEKLFF.

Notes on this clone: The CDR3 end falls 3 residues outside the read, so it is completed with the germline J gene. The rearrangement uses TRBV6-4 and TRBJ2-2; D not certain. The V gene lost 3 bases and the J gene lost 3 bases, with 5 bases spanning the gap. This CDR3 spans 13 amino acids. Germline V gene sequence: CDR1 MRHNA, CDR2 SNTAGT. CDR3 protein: CASSDRDTGELFF. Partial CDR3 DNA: TGTGCCAGCAGTGATCGGGACACCGGGGAG.

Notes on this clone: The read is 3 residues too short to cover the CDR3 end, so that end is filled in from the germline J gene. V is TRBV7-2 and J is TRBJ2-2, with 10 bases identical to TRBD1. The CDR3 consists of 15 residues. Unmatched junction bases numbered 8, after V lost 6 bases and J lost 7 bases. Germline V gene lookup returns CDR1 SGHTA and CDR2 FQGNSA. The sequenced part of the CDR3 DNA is TGTGCCAGCAGTGCCCGGGACAGGGGACGCGGGGAG. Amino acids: CASSARDRGRGE. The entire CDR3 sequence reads CASSARDRGRGELFF.

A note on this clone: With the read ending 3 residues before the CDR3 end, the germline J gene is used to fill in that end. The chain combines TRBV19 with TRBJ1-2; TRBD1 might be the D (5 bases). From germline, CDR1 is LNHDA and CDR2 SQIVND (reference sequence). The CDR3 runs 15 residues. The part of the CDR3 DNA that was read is TGTGCCAGTACGGGGGTCGACGGTATTACAGATACC. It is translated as CASTGVDGITDT. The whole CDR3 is CASTGVDGITDTYTF.

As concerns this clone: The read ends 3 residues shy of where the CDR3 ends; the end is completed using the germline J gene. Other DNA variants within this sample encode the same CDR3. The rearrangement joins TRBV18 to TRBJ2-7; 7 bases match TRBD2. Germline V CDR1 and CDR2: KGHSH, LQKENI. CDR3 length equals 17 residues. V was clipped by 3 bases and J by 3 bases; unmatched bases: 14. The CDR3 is CASSPPWGRGEYYEQYF. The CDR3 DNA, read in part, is TGTGCCAGCTCACCCCCGTGGGGTCGGGGGGAGTACTACGAG.